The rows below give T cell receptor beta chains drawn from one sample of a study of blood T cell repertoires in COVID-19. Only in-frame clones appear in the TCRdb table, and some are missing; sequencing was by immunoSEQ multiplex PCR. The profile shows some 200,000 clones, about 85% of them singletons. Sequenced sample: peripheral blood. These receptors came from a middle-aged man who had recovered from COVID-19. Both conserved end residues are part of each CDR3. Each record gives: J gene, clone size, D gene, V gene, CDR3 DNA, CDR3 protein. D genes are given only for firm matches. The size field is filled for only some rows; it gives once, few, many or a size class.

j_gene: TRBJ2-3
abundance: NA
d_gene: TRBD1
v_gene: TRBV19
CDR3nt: TGTGCCAGTAGCGTTGACAGGGGGCGAGGGGGCACAGATACGCAGTATTTT
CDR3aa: CASSVDRGRGGTDTQYF

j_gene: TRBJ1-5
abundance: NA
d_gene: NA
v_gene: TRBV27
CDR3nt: TGTGCCAGCAGTCCCCCGGCGGAGCCCCAGCATTTT
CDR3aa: CASSPPAEPQHF

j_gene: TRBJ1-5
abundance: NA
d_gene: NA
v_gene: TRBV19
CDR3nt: TGTGCCAGTAGTATAGGGCAGGGTAGCAATCAGCCCCAGCATTTT
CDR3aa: CASSIGQGSNQPQHF

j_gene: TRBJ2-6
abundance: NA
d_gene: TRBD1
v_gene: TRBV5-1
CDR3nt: TGCGCCAGCAGCCCAGACAGGGGGTTAATCTCTGGGGCCAACGTCCTGACTTTC
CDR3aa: CASSPDRGLISGANVLTF

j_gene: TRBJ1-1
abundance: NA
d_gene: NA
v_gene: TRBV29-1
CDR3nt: TGCAGCGTTACTACAGGTTTTTTCCGAGCTTTCTTT
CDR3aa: CSVTTGFFRAFF

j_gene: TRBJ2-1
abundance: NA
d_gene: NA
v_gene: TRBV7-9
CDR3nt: TGTGCCAGCGGCGCCCTAGGTTTCGGTGAGCAGTTCTTC
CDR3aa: CASGALGFGEQFF

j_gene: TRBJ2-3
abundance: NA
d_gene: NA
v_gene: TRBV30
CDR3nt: TGTGCCTGGGGAGGCTCGCCGCGGGGCACAGATACGCAGTATTTT
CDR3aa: CAWGGSPRGTDTQYF

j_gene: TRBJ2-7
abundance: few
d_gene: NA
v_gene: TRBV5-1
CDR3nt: TGCGCCAGCAGCTTGACTATAACCAGCTCCTACGAGCAGTACTTC
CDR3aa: CASSLTITSSYEQYF

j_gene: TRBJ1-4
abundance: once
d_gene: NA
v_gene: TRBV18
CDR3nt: TGTGCCAGCTCACCACCGGCAGGGGATCATGAAAAACTGTTTTTT
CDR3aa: CASSPPAGDHEKLFF

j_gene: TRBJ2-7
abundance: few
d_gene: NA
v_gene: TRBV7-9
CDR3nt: TGTGCCAGCAGCCTTCCCCGGGACACCTACGAGCAGTACTTC
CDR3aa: CASSLPRDTYEQYF